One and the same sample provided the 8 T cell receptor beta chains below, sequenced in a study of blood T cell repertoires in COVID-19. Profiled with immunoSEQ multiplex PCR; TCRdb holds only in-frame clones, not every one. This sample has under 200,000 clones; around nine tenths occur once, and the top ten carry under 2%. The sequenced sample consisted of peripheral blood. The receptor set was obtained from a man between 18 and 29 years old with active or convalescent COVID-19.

Here the CDR3 reads CAISESGGPSPRNIQYF. The CDR3 region has the DNA TGTGCCATCAGTGAGTCGGGCGGGCCCTCTCCGCGAAACATTCAGTACTTC. This sequence joins TRBV10-3 and TRBJ2-4; TRBD2 is a possible D gene (5 bases). Per germline, CDR1 ENHRY and CDR2 SYGVKD. The CDR3 loop spans 17 amino acids. V was trimmed by 0 bases and J by 6 bases, leaving 18 bases between them.

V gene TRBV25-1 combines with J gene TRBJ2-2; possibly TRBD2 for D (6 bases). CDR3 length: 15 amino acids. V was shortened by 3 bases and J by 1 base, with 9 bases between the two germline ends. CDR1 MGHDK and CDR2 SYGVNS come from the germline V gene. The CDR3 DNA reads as TGTGCCAGCAGTGACCGGGACTTGAACACCGGGGAGCTGTTTTTT. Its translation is CASSDRDLNTGELFF.

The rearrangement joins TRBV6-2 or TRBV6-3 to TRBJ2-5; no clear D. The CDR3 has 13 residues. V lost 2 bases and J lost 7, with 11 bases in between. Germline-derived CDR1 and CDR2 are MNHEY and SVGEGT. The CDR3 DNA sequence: TGTGCCAGCAGTTACCCCAACATCCGGACCCAGTACTTC. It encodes CASSYPNIRTQYF.

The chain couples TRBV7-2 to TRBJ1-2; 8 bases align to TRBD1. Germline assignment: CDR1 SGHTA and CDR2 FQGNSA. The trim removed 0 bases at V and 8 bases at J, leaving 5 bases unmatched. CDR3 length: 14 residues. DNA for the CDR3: TGTGCCAGCAGCTTAGCAGGCAGGGGGCTCGGCTACACCTTC. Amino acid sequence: CASSLAGRGLGYTF.

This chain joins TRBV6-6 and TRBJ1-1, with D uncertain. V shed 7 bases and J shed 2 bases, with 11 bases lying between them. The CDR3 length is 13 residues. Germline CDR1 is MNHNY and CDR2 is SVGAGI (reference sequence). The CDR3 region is CASTLRENTEAFF. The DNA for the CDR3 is TGTGCCAGCACCCTCCGAGAAAACACTGAAGCTTTCTTT.

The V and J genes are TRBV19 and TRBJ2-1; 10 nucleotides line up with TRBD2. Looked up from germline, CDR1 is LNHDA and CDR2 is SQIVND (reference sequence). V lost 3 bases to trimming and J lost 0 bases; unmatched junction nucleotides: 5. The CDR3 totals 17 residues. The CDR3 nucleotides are TGTGCCAGTAGTATCAACAAGCGGGGGGGCTCCTACAATGAGCAGTTCTTC. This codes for CASSINKRGGSYNEQFF.

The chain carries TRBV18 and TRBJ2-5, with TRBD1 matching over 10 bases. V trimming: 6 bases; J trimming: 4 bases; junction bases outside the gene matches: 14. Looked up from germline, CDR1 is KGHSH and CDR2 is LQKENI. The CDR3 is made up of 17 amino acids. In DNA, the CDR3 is TGTGCCAGCTCGGCAGGGATACATGGGACAGGGGCAGAGACCCAGTACTTC. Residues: CASSAGIHGTGAETQYF.

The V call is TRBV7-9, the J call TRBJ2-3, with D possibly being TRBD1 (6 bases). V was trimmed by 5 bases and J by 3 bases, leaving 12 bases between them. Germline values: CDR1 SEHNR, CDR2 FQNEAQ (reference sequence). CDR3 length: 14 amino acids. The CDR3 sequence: CASSTGTLTDTQYF. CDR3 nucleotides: TGTGCCAGCAGCACCGGGACACTAACAGATACGCAGTATTTT.